A single sample gave rise to the 25 T cell receptor beta chains below, sequenced in a study of cytomegalovirus exposure and HLA in healthy donors. PCR was performed using 60 Vbeta and 13 Jbeta primers. Profiled with immunoSEQ multiplex PCR; TCRdb holds only in-frame clones, not every one. This sample's clone table lists 120,000 or so clones. Sequencing was carried out using PBMCs. The receptors come from a man between 18 and 35 years old in good health and CMV-seronegative.

The chain links TRBV28 to TRBJ2-2; D is perhaps TRBD1 (5 bases). Germline V gives CDR1 MDHEN, CDR2 SYDVKM. V gave up 6 bases and J gave up 0 bases, with 8 bases separating them. The CDR3 is 14 residues long. CDR3 nucleotides: TGTGCCAGCAGAAGACAGACGAACACCGGGGAGCTGTTTTTT. It yields the protein CASRRQTNTGELFF.

This chain links TRBV30 with TRBJ2-7; D perhaps matches TRBD1 (6 bases). The germline gives CDR1 GTSNPN, CDR2 SVGIG (reference sequence). This CDR3 region has 13 residues. V was pared by 1 base and J by 5 bases, with 12 bases between. CDR3 bases: TGTGCCTGGAGTGGAGTCAGGGGAAACGAGCAGTACTTC. Amino acid sequence: CAWSGVRGNEQYF. The whole variable domain, remainder taken from reference TRBV30 and TRBJ2-7, is SQTIHQWPATLVQPVGSPLSLECTVEGTSNPNLYWYRQAAGRGLQLLFYSVGIGQISSEVPQNLSASRPQDRQFILSSKKLLLSDSGFYLCAWSGVRGNEQYFGPGTRLTVT.

CDR3: CASSQDERASYEQYF. The CDR3 coding sequence is TGTGCCAGCAGCCAAGATGAGAGGGCATCCTACGAGCAGTACTTC. The V gene is TRBV4-2, the J gene TRBJ2-7; tentative D call: TRBD2 (5 bases). The length of the CDR3 is 15 residues. The ends were cut back, 0 bases at V and 1 base at J, with 10 bases in the middle. CDR1 and CDR2 (germline): LGHNA, YNFKEQ.

The rearrangement joins TRBV6-1 to TRBJ1-1; 10 bases match TRBD1. Trimming cost V 5 bases and J 8 bases; bases outside gene matches: 2. Germline CDR1 reads MNHNS; CDR2 reads SASEGT. This CDR3 has 12 amino acids. The CDR3 region has the DNA TGTGCCAGCAGTCGGACAGGGGGGGAAGCTTTCTTT. Translating it yields CASSRTGGEAFF.

The chain is built from TRBV9 and TRBJ2-3, with a tentative D call TRBD2 (6 bases). The length of the CDR3 is 17 residues. Trimming cost V 4 bases and J 0 bases, with 18 bases left between them. Germline V gene lookup returns CDR1 SGDLS and CDR2 YYNGEE. The CDR3 coding sequence is TGTGCCAGCAGCTCCCCCCTGCGGGATGCTAGCACAGATACGCAGTATTTT. It codes for CASSSPLRDASTDTQYF.

The rearrangement links TRBV7-3 to TRBJ2-7, with 7 bases identical to TRBD1. The J segment lost 7 bases and the V segment lost 5 bases, leaving 8 bases of the junction unmatched. The CDR3 contains 13 residues. Germline CDR1 reads SGHTA; CDR2 reads FQGTGA. The CDR3 loop is CASSLDRDQEQYF. DNA of the CDR3: TGTGCCAGCAGCCTAGACAGGGATCAGGAGCAGTACTTC. The whole variable domain, filled in from reference TRBV7-3 and TRBJ2-7, reads GAGVSQTPSNKVTEKGKYVELRCDPISGHTALYWYRQSLGQGPEFLIYFQGTGAADDSGLPNDRFFAVRPEGSVSTLKIQRTERGDSAVYLCASSLDRDQEQYFGPGTRLTVT.

This chain links TRBV18 with TRBJ2-2; TRBD2 matches at 8 bases. Trimming removed 0 bases from V and 3 bases from J; junction bases left unmatched: 3. In germline, CDR1 is KGHSH, CDR2 LQKENI. This CDR3 has 16 residues. The CDR3 DNA reads as TGTGCCAGCTCACCACCGTCGGGAGGGTACACCGGGGAGCTGTTTTTT. Its translation is CASSPPSGGYTGELFF.

V is TRBV5-1 and J is TRBJ2-7; 9 bases match TRBD2. The germline CDR1 and CDR2 sequences are SGHRS and YFSETQ. V shed 4 bases, J shed 6 bases, and the junction held 14 bases outside the gene matches. The CDR3 runs 16 residues. The CDR3 protein is CASSPQGAGGVSEQYF. DNA of the CDR3: TGCGCCAGCAGCCCGCAAGGAGCGGGAGGAGTTAGCGAGCAGTACTTC.

J is TRBJ2-3 and V is TRBV27, with 9 bases aligning to TRBD1. The CDR3 spans 15 residues. Trimming took 5 bases from V and 6 from J; bases not matched to a gene: 9. CDR1 MNHEY and CDR2 SMNVEV come from the germline V gene (reference sequence). The CDR3 DNA sequence: TGTGCCAGCAGTCCCCGGGACAGGGCGACTGATACGCAGTATTTT. It translates to CASSPRDRATDTQYF.

This chain uses TRBV2 with TRBJ1-1; TRBD1 matches at 7 bases. The ends lost 8 bases at V and 0 bases at J; junction bases unmatched: 9. Germline V gene data show CDR1 as SNHLY and CDR2 as FYNNEI. This CDR3 region has 15 residues. CDR3 loop: CASLLQGMMNTEAFF. The DNA of the CDR3 is TGTGCCAGCCTTCTACAGGGGATGATGAACACTGAAGCTTTCTTT. The whole variable domain, remainder taken from reference TRBV2 and TRBJ1-1, is EPEVTQTPSHQVTQMGQEVILRCVPISNHLYFYWYRQILGQKVEFLVSFYNNEISEKSEIFDDQFSVERPDGSNFTLKIRSTKLEDSAMYFCASLLQGMMNTEAFFGQGTRLTVV.

As to this clone: Other nucleotide sequences in the sample specify the same CDR3. The chain links TRBV11-2 to TRBJ1-1; D is unclear. There are 13 residues in the CDR3. Germline CDR1 SGHAT, CDR2 FQNNGV. The germline V and J ends were trimmed by 2 bases and 1 base, with 5 bases remaining between them. The CDR3 nucleotides read TGTGCCAGCAGCTTAATTAAGAACACTGAAGCTTTCTTT. This encodes CASSLIKNTEAFF.

The V and J genes are TRBV6-6 and TRBJ2-5; 7 nucleotides agree with TRBD1. The end of the DNA aligns better with TRBJ2-7, so the J call may be wrong. This CDR3 contains 15 residues. The V gene's germline CDR1 is MNHNY and CDR2 SVGAGI (reference sequence). The DNA for the CDR3 is TGTGCCAGCAGTTACCCCACAGGGGTCCACGACGAGCAGTACTTC. This translates into CASSYPTGVHDEQYF.

The rearrangement links TRBV2 to TRBJ2-1, with a weak D call TRBD2 (7 bases). Germline lookup yields CDR1 SNHLY and CDR2 FYNNEI. The CDR3 runs to 17 residues. The V gene lost 6 bases and the J gene lost 6 bases, with 24 bases spanning the gap. The CDR3 region has the DNA TGTGCCAGCAGGAGGTGGTTGGGGGGGGCGGTGGGCAATGAGCAGTTCTTC. Translated, it gives CASRRWLGGAVGNEQFF.

The rearrangement links TRBV13 to TRBJ2-5; 10 bases match TRBD1. The V gene's germline CDR1 is PRHDT and CDR2 FYEKMQ (reference sequence). The trim removed 1 base at V and 5 bases at J, leaving 4 bases unmatched. This CDR3 comprises 15 residues. The chain's CDR3 is CASSLVGQGYETQYF. The CDR3 DNA reads TGTGCCAGCAGCTTAGTGGGACAGGGGTATGAGACCCAGTACTTC.

This chain links TRBV7-6 with TRBJ2-1, with 13 bases identical to TRBD2. Per germline, CDR1 SGHVS and CDR2 FNYEAQ. J lost 0 bases, V lost 5 bases, and 7 bases had no gene match. The CDR3 is 18 residues long. The CDR3: CASSPWTSGSSSYNEQFF. CDR3 DNA sequence: TGTGCCAGCAGCCCCTGGACTAGCGGGAGCAGCTCCTACAATGAGCAGTTCTTC.

This rearrangement joins TRBV5-6 to TRBJ2-7, with 11 bases matching TRBD2. V trimming: 4 bases; J trimming: 6 bases; junction bases outside the gene matches: 9. This CDR3 has 15 amino acids. Germline V lookup: CDR1 SGHDT, CDR2 YYEEEE. CDR3 loop: CASSPTSGSALEQYF. DNA of the CDR3: TGTGCCAGCAGCCCCACTAGCGGGAGTGCTCTCGAGCAGTACTTC.

The chain has TRBV6-1 and TRBJ2-3; TRBD1 agrees at 8 bases. The length of the CDR3 is 14 residues. Germline V gene sequence: CDR1 MNHNS, CDR2 SASEGT. The V gene end was trimmed by 6 bases and the J gene end by 3 bases; junction bases not matched to a gene: 5. The CDR3 sequence is CASSRTGWTDTQYF. Written as DNA, the CDR3 is TGTGCCAGCAGCAGGACAGGGTGGACAGATACGCAGTATTTT.

This chain joins TRBV9 and TRBJ2-7; 7 nucleotides align to TRBD1. The germline gives CDR1 SGDLS, CDR2 YYNGEE. V lost 4 bases, J lost 3 bases, and 10 bases stayed unmatched. This CDR3 has 15 amino acids. CDR3: CASSPSGQTSYEQYF. Written as DNA, the CDR3 is TGTGCCAGCAGCCCGTCGGGACAGACGAGCTACGAGCAGTACTTC.

The chain couples TRBV6-5 to TRBJ1-1; 7 bases line up with TRBD1. Germline lookup yields CDR1 MNHEY and CDR2 SVGAGI. Unmatched junction bases numbered 11, after V lost 5 bases and J lost 5 bases. The CDR3 totals 15 residues. This CDR3 reads CASSGAGQQRTEAFF. The CDR3 nucleotides read TGTGCCAGCAGTGGCGCGGGACAGCAGAGGACTGAAGCTTTCTTT.

As concerns this clone: The sample holds other DNA sequences that translate to the same CDR3. The CDR3 loop reads CASSYRDRNTEAFF. Here the CDR3 DNA reads TGTGCCAGCAGTTACCGGGACAGGAACACTGAAGCTTTCTTT. This chain joins TRBV6-5 and TRBJ1-1, with 7 nucleotides matching TRBD1. This CDR3 has 14 residues. With V trimmed by 2 bases and J by 1 base, 1 base remained unmatched. Germline assignment: CDR1 MNHEY and CDR2 SVGAGI.

CDR3 loop: CASRSPGGWNEQYF. In DNA form, the CDR3 reads TGTGCCAGCAGATCCCCCGGGGGGTGGAACGAGCAGTACTTC. The V and J genes are TRBV27 and TRBJ2-7, with 7 bases fitting TRBD2. Trimming cost V 6 bases and J 5 bases; bases outside gene matches: 10. The CDR3 contains 14 residues. Looked up from germline, CDR1 is MNHEY and CDR2 is SMNVEV (reference sequence).

This chain joins TRBV10-3 and TRBJ1-1; possibly TRBD1 for D (5 bases). Trimming removed 10 bases at V and 4 bases at J, with 13 bases between. Germline-derived CDR1 and CDR2 are ENHRY and SYGVKD. The CDR3 is 12 amino acids. CDR3 nucleotides: TGTGCCAGCGGGGGGGGGATCACTGAAGCTTTCTTT. This gives the protein CASGGGITEAFF.

This rearrangement joins TRBV5-4 to TRBJ2-1; 9 nucleotides align to TRBD1. The CDR3 covers 16 residues. Looked up from germline, CDR1 is SGHNT and CDR2 is YYREEE (reference sequence). J lost 0 bases, V lost 5 bases, and 6 bases had no gene match. The CDR3 coding sequence is TGTGCCAGCAGTCCGGACAGGGGCGACTCCTACAATGAGCAGTTCTTC. Its translation: CASSPDRGDSYNEQFF.

The rearrangement links TRBV18 to TRBJ1-2, with D perhaps TRBD1 (6 bases). Trimming cost V 5 bases and J 8 bases, with 21 bases left between them. The V gene's germline CDR1 is KGHSH and CDR2 LQKENI. The CDR3 is 15 residues long. Here the CDR3 reads CASSDQNNRVGGYTF. The DNA for the CDR3 is TGTGCCAGCTCAGACCAAAACAACAGGGTCGGGGGCTACACCTTC. The entire variable domain, with the rest obtained from reference TRBV18 and TRBJ1-2, is as follows: NAGVMQNPRHLVRRRGQEARLRCSPMKGHSHVYWYRQLPEEGLKFMVYLQKENIIDESGMPKERFSAEFPKEGPSILRIQQVVRGDSAAYFCASSDQNNRVGGYTFGSGTRLTVV.

V and J are TRBV4-1 and TRBJ1-1; no clear D. Germline V CDR1 and CDR2: MGHRA, YSYEKL. The CDR3 loop spans 16 amino acids. Trimming took 4 bases from V and 0 from J, leaving 15 bases between them. CDR3 residues: CASSLHLRNMNTEAFF. The CDR3 DNA is TGCGCCAGCAGCCTCCACTTGAGGAACATGAACACTGAAGCTTTCTTT.